The next 30 T cell receptor beta chains were all read from a single sample in a study of T-cell reconstitution after alpha-beta-depleted transplantation in children. Unique molecular identifiers were built into the TCRbeta library. TCRdb ran MiXCR on the PCR reads and lists one entry per CDR3 protein. The sample yields just over 950,000 distinct CDR3 sequences, around 30% seen once. Here the sequenced sample was PBMCs, mostly from graft donor cells, taken 360 days after TCRalphabeta/CD19-depleted stem cell transplant. Receptors were obtained from a boy less than two years old who had a stem cell transplant for SCID, so the T cells may come from the graft donor.

The chain combines TRBV12-3 or TRBV12-4 with TRBJ1-1; no clear D. The ends were cut back, 3 bases at V and 10 bases at J, with 9 bases in the middle. This CDR3 is built from 11 residues. The CDR3 spells CASSLGWRAFF. For the CDR3, the DNA is TGTGCCAGCAGTTTGGGCTGGCGAGCTTTCTTT.

This clonotype was found a few times. The chain recombines TRBV5-1 with TRBJ1-4, with D maybe TRBD1 (5 bases). Trimming shortened V by 4 bases and J by 5 bases, and 12 bases separated the two germline ends. CDR1 and CDR2 from the germline V gene are SGHRS and YFSETQ. The CDR3 sequence is 14 residues long. CDR3 sequence reads: CASSGGTKNEKLFF. The DNA for the CDR3 is TGCGCCAGCAGCGGGGGGACTAAAAATGAAAAACTGTTTTTT.

This clonotype has a handful of counts. The V gene is TRBV4-2, the J gene TRBJ1-1, with a weak D call TRBD1 (5 bases). Trimming cost V 0 bases and J 1 base, with 9 bases left between them. CDR1 and CDR2 (germline): LGHNA, YNFKEQ. The CDR3 spans 15 residues. Here the CDR3 reads CASSQEPRGNTEAFF. CDR3 nucleotides: TGTGCCAGCAGCCAAGAACCAAGGGGGAACACTGAAGCTTTCTTT.

This clonotype appeared many times. The chain links TRBV18 to TRBJ2-1, with 10 bases lining up with TRBD2. The CDR3 is 15 amino acids. V shed 3 bases and J 7 bases; nucleotides not matched to a gene: 6. Germline V gene data show CDR1 as KGHSH and CDR2 as LQKENI. The CDR3 spells CASSPRTSGDNEQFF. The CDR3 DNA reads TGTGCCAGCTCACCGCGCACTAGCGGGGATAATGAGCAGTTCTTC.

The chain is built from TRBV5-1 and TRBJ2-7; D is uncertain. The CDR3 sequence is 13 residues long. The V end lost 1 base, the J end lost 3 bases, and 8 bases lay between the germline ends. Germline V gene sequence: CDR1 SGHRS, CDR2 YFSETQ. CDR3 sequence (DNA): TGCGCCAGCAGCTTGAACAAGAACTACGAGCAGTACTTC. Amino acid sequence: CASSLNKNYEQYF.

This clonotype was counted only a few times. The chain carries TRBV6-1 and TRBJ2-3; D tentatively reads TRBD1 or TRBD2 (5 bases each). V was cut by 2 bases and J by 2 bases, with 8 bases left in between. The germline gives CDR1 MNHNS, CDR2 SASEGT. CDR3 length: 14 residues. CDR3 region: CASSETGTTDTQYF. CDR3 coding DNA: TGTGCCAGCAGTGAAACGGGGACCACAGATACGCAGTATTTT.

This clonotype was seen a few times. J is TRBJ2-2 and V is TRBV7-2; TRBD1 is a possible D gene (5 bases). With 4 bases removed from V and 1 base from J, the gap between germline ends came to 10 bases. The germline gives CDR1 SGHTA, CDR2 FQGNSA. The CDR3 is 15 residues long. The CDR3 is CASSSRRGNTGELFF. CDR3 coding DNA: TGTGCCAGCAGCTCGAGAAGGGGGAACACCGGGGAGCTGTTTTTT.

In its sample, this clonotype was seen once. V usage is TRBV12-3 or TRBV12-4 and J usage is TRBJ2-3; D gene unclear. This CDR3 spans 14 amino acids. V was clipped by 4 bases and J by 2 bases, with 10 bases between them. The CDR3 sequence: CASSWTPTTDTQYF. For the CDR3, the DNA is TGTGCCAGCAGTTGGACCCCCACCACAGATACGCAGTATTTT.

The chain employs TRBV25-1 and TRBJ1-1, with D possibly being TRBD1 (6 bases). This CDR3 has 13 amino acids. Trimming shortened V by 6 bases and J by 1 base, and 9 bases separated the two germline ends. Germline assignment: CDR1 MGHDK and CDR2 SYGVNS. The CDR3 loop reads CASRKGGNTEAFF. The CDR3, as DNA: TGTGCCAGCAGGAAGGGGGGGAACACTGAAGCTTTCTTT.

The chain links TRBV6-5 to TRBJ1-2, with D perhaps TRBD1 (5 bases). Germline V gene sequence: CDR1 MNHEY, CDR2 SVGAGI. V lost 4 bases and J 4 bases, leaving 13 bases between the germline ends. CDR3 length equals 14 residues. The CDR3 nucleotides read TGTGCCAGCAGTTGGACGGGGCTTCCCTATGGCTACACCTTC. It codes for CASSWTGLPYGYTF.

The J gene is TRBJ2-7, the V gene TRBV18; weak D call: TRBD1 (5 bases). The CDR3 is made up of 15 amino acids. Trimming stripped 3 bases from V and 2 bases from J, with 14 bases between. CDR1 KGHSH and CDR2 LQKENI come from the germline V gene. CDR3 sequence (DNA): TGTGCCAGCTCACCCCAGGGTTCCCCCACCTACGAGCAGTACTTC. The encoded protein is CASSPQGSPTYEQYF.

This clonotype was detected a few times. The rearrangement uses TRBV19 and TRBJ2-7; tentatively, D is TRBD1 or TRBD2 (5 bases each). Trimming cost V 9 bases and J 7 bases, with 22 bases left between them. CDR1 and CDR2 from the germline V gene are LNHDA and SQIVND (reference sequence). The CDR3 runs to 14 residues. CDR3 sequence: CARGSGTLIIEQYF. The CDR3 nucleotides are TGTGCCAGGGGTTCCGGGACCCTGATTATAGAGCAGTACTTC.

This clonotype was seen only a few times. As DNA, the CDR3 is TGCGCCATTAGGAGCGGGGGGGCCGGCAATGAGCAGTTCTTC. Protein sequence: CAIRSGGAGNEQFF. The chain joins TRBV10-2 to TRBJ2-1; 10 positions agree with TRBD2. Per germline, CDR1 WSHSY and CDR2 SAAADI. This CDR3 is 14 amino acids long. Trimming cost V 10 bases and J 6 bases; bases outside gene matches: 9.

The sample holds one count of this clonotype. The chain joins TRBV28 to TRBJ1-5, with a tentative D call TRBD1 (5 bases). This CDR3 is built from 15 residues. Germline values: CDR1 MDHEN, CDR2 SYDVKM. V was pared by 5 bases and J by 7 bases, with 18 bases between. CDR3 protein: CASSGSGGLIQPQHF. CDR3 DNA sequence: TGTGCCAGCAGTGGTTCTGGGGGTCTAATCCAGCCCCAGCATTTT. The whole variable domain, remainder taken from reference TRBV28 and TRBJ1-5, is DVKVTQSSRYLVKRTGEKVFLECVQDMDHENMFWYRQDPGLGLRLIYFSYDVKMKEKGDIPEGYSVSREKKERFSLILESASTNQTSMYLCASSGSGGLIQPQHFGDGTRLSIL.

This sequence joins TRBV4-1 and TRBJ1-5; D perhaps matches TRBD1 (5 bases). Germline values: CDR1 MGHRA, CDR2 YSYEKL. With 1 base removed from V and 4 bases from J, the gap between germline ends came to 14 bases. The CDR3 totals 16 residues. CDR3 protein: CASSQAIGRVNQPQHF. The CDR3 DNA follows: TGCGCCAGCAGCCAAGCAATCGGCAGGGTAAATCAGCCCCAGCATTTT.

This clonotype was seen a handful of times. This sequence joins TRBV12-3 or TRBV12-4 and TRBJ2-2; 10 bases map to TRBD1. The CDR3 sequence is 16 residues long. V lost 10 bases, J lost 2 bases, and 10 bases stayed unmatched. Written as DNA, the CDR3 is TGTGCCACCTCGATGGGGACAGGGGCCAACACCGGGGAGCTGTTTTTT. Encoded protein: CATSMGTGANTGELFF.

With respect to this clonotype: One junction end disagrees with the germline gene, perhaps due to a read error. The chain combines TRBV3-1 with TRBJ2-6; tentative D call: TRBD1 (5 bases). Germline lookup yields CDR1 LGHDT and CDR2 YNNKEL (reference sequence). There are 17 residues in the CDR3. CDR3 nucleotides: TGTGCCAGCAGCAAAGAGCTTCAGGGCTCTGGGGCCAACGTCCTGACTTTC. Translated: CASSKELQGSGANVLTF.

This clonotype was picked up a small number of times. V usage is TRBV5-1 and J usage is TRBJ2-5, with unresolved D. The V end lost 0 bases, the J end lost 5 bases, and 8 bases lay between the germline ends. Germline V gene sequence: CDR1 SGHRS, CDR2 YFSETQ. The CDR3 extends over 13 amino acids. In DNA form, the CDR3 reads TGCGCCAGCAGCTTGGCCGCGACGGAGACCCAGTACTTC. This translates into CASSLAATETQYF.

This clonotype was seen only a few times. V is TRBV7-3 and J is TRBJ2-1, with TRBD1 matching 7 bases. Per the germline V gene, CDR1 is SGHTA and CDR2 is FQGTGA. Trimming took 3 bases from V and 7 from J; bases not matched to a gene: 9. There are 15 residues in the CDR3. The CDR3 coding sequence is TGTGCCAGCAGCTTCGACAGGGAGTTAGGGAATGAGCAGTTCTTC. Protein: CASSFDRELGNEQFF.

This clonotype was counted a few times. The chain employs TRBV4-3 and TRBJ1-2, with D possibly being TRBD1 (5 bases). Germline CDR1 LGHNA, CDR2 YSLEER. This CDR3 has 14 residues. The V and J ends lost 3 bases and 4 bases respectively, with 12 bases between them. CDR3 DNA: TGCGCCAGCAGCCAGAGAGGGGTGGCCTATGGCTACACCTTC. Translated, it gives CASSQRGVAYGYTF.

The sample holds a few counts of this clonotype. The V gene is TRBV28, the J gene TRBJ2-2; no clear D. Trimming removed 3 bases at V and 1 base at J, with 12 bases between. There are 16 residues in the CDR3. Germline V gene lookup returns CDR1 MDHEN and CDR2 SYDVKM. This CDR3 is CASSLSLFRNTGELFF. CDR3 DNA: TGTGCCAGCAGTTTGTCCCTCTTCAGGAACACCGGGGAGCTGTTTTTT.

This chain joins TRBV12-3 or TRBV12-4 and TRBJ1-4, with D possibly matching TRBD1 (5 bases). This CDR3 is 14 amino acids long. V lost 6 bases and J 3 bases, leaving 11 bases between the germline ends. CDR3 in amino acids: CASSQGRPNEKLFF. In nucleotides, the CDR3 is TGTGCCAGCAGCCAGGGAAGACCTAATGAAAAACTGTTTTTT.

The CDR3 sequence is CASNAGGGLTYNEQFF. In DNA form, the CDR3 reads TGTGCCAGCAACGCGGGGGGCGGGCTTACCTACAATGAGCAGTTCTTC. The V and J genes are TRBV4-2 and TRBJ2-1; 8 bases are shared with TRBD2. CDR1 and CDR2 (germline): LGHNA, YNFKEQ. This CDR3 region has 16 residues. With V trimmed by 7 bases and J by 2 bases, 10 bases remained unmatched.

Regarding this clonotype: The junction departs from the called germline gene at one end, perhaps through a read error. The chain carries TRBV19 and TRBJ2-1, with TRBD2 matching over 9 bases. CDR3 length equals 16 residues. The germline gives CDR1 LNHDA, CDR2 SQIVND (reference sequence). CDR3 DNA sequence: TGTGCCAGTAGTATTGTGGCGGGGGGGCCCTACAATGAGGAGTTCTTC. Residues: CASSIVAGGPYNEEFF.

This clonotype was observed a few times. The chain uses TRBV4-3 and TRBJ2-1; D is possibly TRBD1 (6 bases). Per germline, CDR1 LGHNA and CDR2 YSLEER. The CDR3 covers 18 residues. Trimming cost V 0 bases and J 1 base, with 16 bases left between them. In nucleotides, the CDR3 is TGCGCCAGCAGCCAAGATCTTTTCAGGGGCGGTTCCTACAATGAGCAGTTCTTC. Translating it yields CASSQDLFRGGSYNEQFF.

The V and J genes are TRBV9 and TRBJ2-3, with 8 nucleotides matching TRBD1. The germline gives CDR1 SGDLS, CDR2 YYNGEE. The J segment lost 1 base and the V segment lost 3 bases, leaving 10 bases of the junction unmatched. CDR3 length: 17 amino acids. The CDR3, as DNA: TGTGCCAGCAGCGGATACGGACAGGGTGGACGCACAGATACGCAGTATTTT. Its protein is CASSGYGQGGRTDTQYF.

The J gene is TRBJ2-2, the V gene TRBV3-1, with D perhaps assigned TRBD1 or TRBD2 (5 bases each). V was trimmed by 1 base and J by 1 base, leaving 13 bases between them. Germline CDR1 and CDR2: LGHDT and YNNKEL (reference sequence). The CDR3 is made up of 17 amino acids. In nucleotides, the CDR3 is TGTGCCAGCAGCCAAGGAGGAGTGGGGGTGAACACCGGGGAGCTGTTTTTT. Translation: CASSQGGVGVNTGELFF.

This clonotype was counted many times. The V call is TRBV6-5, the J call TRBJ2-7; D is undetermined. V lost 0 bases to trimming and J lost 0 bases, with 6 bases between them. CDR3 size: 14 residues. In germline, CDR1 is MNHEY, CDR2 SVGAGI. Here the CDR3 DNA reads TGTGCCAGCAGTTACTCGCCTAACTCCTACGAGCAGTACTTC. Encoded protein: CASSYSPNSYEQYF.

This clonotype has only a few counts. The chain uses TRBV5-1 and TRBJ2-1; 8 positions agree with TRBD2. From germline, CDR1 is SGHRS and CDR2 YFSETQ. Trimming cost V 3 bases and J 8 bases; bases outside gene matches: 10. This CDR3 has 15 residues. DNA for the CDR3: TGCGCCAGCAGCTCCGAGCGGGGGCGTTGGGATGAGCAGTTCTTC. Its translation: CASSSERGRWDEQFF.

The gene calls are TRBV2 and TRBJ2-1; the D call may be TRBD1 or TRBD2 (5 bases each). This CDR3 has 13 amino acids. Germline CDR1 reads SNHLY; CDR2 reads FYNNEI. CDR3 region: CGALRGSGYEQFF. The CDR3 DNA reads as TGTGGGGCTTTGAGGGGCTCTGGGTATGAGCAGTTCTTC.